This T cell receptor (beta chain) came from a study of cytomegalovirus exposure and HLA in healthy donors. General observations from the study: The study listed some 160 cytomegalovirus-associated TCR beta chains. Subsequent analysis showed first-cohort TCR clusters tending to co-occur in 120 or so validation repertoires. Rarity characterized most TCR sequences, yet some public TCRs appeared in many donors.

Profiling relied on immunoSEQ multiplex PCR, and the TCRdb table lists in-frame clones only, not all of them. The sample yields about 56,000 clones, 93% seen once. In regard to this clone: As yet, its antigen is unknown.

From the approximately 120-subject validation cohort, which was separate from the approximately 700-subject first cohort, the donors were drawn. V was clipped by 2 bases and J by 4 bases, with 8 bases between them. CDR1 and CDR2 (germline): SGHVS, FNYEAQ. The CDR3 has 13 residues. The TCR was taken from a woman in her late teens or twenties in good health and CMV-seropositive. Sequencing was carried out using PBMCs. This chain uses TRBV7-6 with TRBJ1-1; D call uncertain. CDR3 in DNA: TGTGCCAGCAGCTTATATGGAGGCACTGAAGCTTTCTTT. The encoded protein is CASSLYGGTEAFF.